The clone carrying this T cell receptor (beta chain) was seen ten or more times. The antigen is undetermined. The record originates from a study of regulatory T cells in long-lasting Graves disease. In the study overall: Graves' patients diagnosed newly had used antithyroid drugs under 3 months. General study results and limits: Lower TCR diversity characterized persistent Graves' patients relative to newly diagnosed patients. A limited number of samples was an acknowledged limitation.

The time point: newly diagnosed GD, antithyroid drugs for less than 3 months. The TCR library was made from RNA that had been extracted from PBMCs in TRIzol. CDR3 length equals 12 residues. V was clipped by 5 bases and J by 8 bases, with 12 bases between them. Germline lookup yields CDR1 SGHVS and CDR2 FQNEAQ. To make TCR beta libraries, researchers used iRepertoire HTBI primers and Arm-PCR of CDR3 regions. TCRdb independently ran MiXCR on the multiplex PCR reads; one entry per CDR3 protein. This table holds under 400,000 distinct CDR3 sequences, around 15% found once. In addition, the sample was reused for a study of T cells in Graves' hyperthyroidism and ophthalmopathy. This second report adds: A model built on 13 V-J features separated ophthalmopathy from stable hyperthyroidism.

The chain joins TRBV7-8 to TRBJ1-1; D perhaps matches TRBD1 (5 bases). The sequencing used peripheral blood mononuclear cells (PBMCs), collected at new diagnosis, from a patient treated with antithyroid drugs. The TCR originated in a man aged 40-49 years with Graves disease. The CDR3 loop reads CASSHRGGEAFF. The CDR3 coding sequence is TGTGCCAGCAGCCATCGGGGGGGGGAAGCTTTCTTT.